This TCR beta chain was recovered during a study of Ad26.COV2.S vaccination and SARS-CoV-2 variants. At the level of the study: Administration of Ad26.COV2.S was intramuscular, either once or twice 56 days apart. Study-wide results and limits: Recipients given vaccine exceeded placebo recipients in spike-specific TCR breadth.

To note about this clone: The antigen is unknown.

In germline, CDR1 is LGHDT, CDR2 YNNKEL (reference sequence). Trimming at V came to 0 bases and at J to 7 bases, leaving 7 bases not matched to a gene. The length of the CDR3 is 16 residues. Documented treatment: around 19 received Ad26.COV2.S at low or high dose, single or two shots; about 5 received placebo; per-sample allocation not given. Day 63 following the first vaccine or placebo injection was when the samples were taken. Using immunoSEQ multiplex PCR, the repertoire was profiled, and TCRdb retains in-frame clones only, with some absent. Of roughly 500,000 clones in the sample, 70% to 90% were seen once.

The sequenced sample was peripheral blood, obtained in a trial of Ad26.COV2.S vaccine versus placebo. The receptor was isolated from a person aged 18-65 years who received the Ad26.COV2.S COVID-19 vaccine or a placebo. V usage is TRBV3-1 (or the pseudogene TRBV3-2) and J usage is TRBJ2-5, with 11 bases lining up with TRBD1. CDR3 sequence (DNA): TGTGCCAGCAGCCAAGAGGGACAGGGGGTGTGGGGGACCCAGTACTTC. Translation: CASSQEGQGVWGTQYF.